This entry lists 18 T cell receptor beta chains sequenced from one sample in a study of T cells after yellow fever vaccination. TCRdb fed the 5' RACE reads into MiXCR, producing one record per CDR3 protein. The sample carries fewer than 350,000 distinct CDR3 sequences, about 3.5% recorded once. Sample: PBMCs, taken on the day of the yellow fever booster vaccination. Every receptor here comes from a man aged 18 to 30 who received the YFV17D yellow fever vaccine.

This clonotype was seen at least ten times. This chain uses TRBV10-3 with TRBJ1-6, with D perhaps TRBD1 (6 bases). The germline V gene has CDR1 ENHRY and CDR2 SYGVKD. V dropped 0 bases and J dropped 7 bases, with 10 bases sitting between them. The CDR3 is made up of 15 amino acids. CDR3 amino acids: CAISESTGPNSPLHF. CDR3 coding DNA: TGTGCCATCAGTGAGTCTACAGGGCCAAATTCACCCCTCCACTTT.

This clonotype was recorded at least ten times. The J gene is TRBJ1-1, the V gene TRBV10-3, with no clear D. Trimming pared 3 bases from V and 0 bases from J, leaving 5 bases between. Germline V CDR1 and CDR2: ENHRY, SYGVKD. There are 13 residues in the CDR3. This CDR3 is CAISDSMNTEAFF. The CDR3 DNA reads TGTGCCATCAGTGACAGTATGAACACTGAAGCTTTCTTT.

This clonotype was seen at least ten times. This chain connects TRBV3-1 to TRBJ2-5; possible D gene TRBD1, 6 bases. In germline, CDR1 is LGHDT, CDR2 YNNKEL (reference sequence). With 8 bases removed from V and 0 bases from J, the gap between germline ends came to 16 bases. The CDR3 runs 15 residues. This CDR3 is CASHRALWDQETQYF. DNA for the CDR3: TGTGCCAGCCACAGGGCGTTGTGGGACCAAGAGACCCAGTACTTC.

This chain uses TRBV2 with TRBJ2-2; D remains unclear. The CDR3 sequence is 13 residues long. V was cut by 7 bases and J by 3 bases, with 9 bases left in between. Germline V gives CDR1 SNHLY, CDR2 FYNNEI. The CDR3 nucleotides read TGTGCCAGCATTAAGGAGTACACCGGGGAGCTGTTTTTT. As protein: CASIKEYTGELFF.

V usage is TRBV7-2 and J usage is TRBJ2-7; D tentatively reads TRBD1 or TRBD2 (5 bases each). V gave up 8 bases and J gave up 1 base, with 15 bases separating them. Germline CDR1 is SGHTA and CDR2 is FQGNSA. CDR3 size: 14 residues. The CDR3 DNA sequence: TGTGCCAGCCAAAAGGGACCGACGTCCTACGAGCAGTACTTC. Its protein is CASQKGPTSYEQYF.

Many counts were recorded for this clonotype. This chain's CDR3 is CAISESRGEQFF. Here the CDR3 DNA reads TGTGCCATCAGTGAGTCGAGGGGTGAGCAGTTCTTC. This chain uses TRBV10-3 with TRBJ2-1; TRBD1 or TRBD2 may be the D gene (5 bases each). This CDR3 contains 12 residues. The V gene's germline CDR1 is ENHRY and CDR2 SYGVKD. V lost 0 bases and J 9 bases, leaving 6 bases between the germline ends.

In its sample, this clonotype was seen many times. V is TRBV5-1 and J is TRBJ1-1, with 7 positions matching TRBD1. The CDR3 runs 14 residues. Germline V gene data show CDR1 as SGHRS and CDR2 as YFSETQ. The J segment lost 5 bases and the V segment lost 2 bases, leaving 6 bases of the junction unmatched. The chain's CDR3 is CASSLQGTQTEAFF. The CDR3 DNA is TGCGCCAGCAGCTTACAGGGGACTCAGACTGAAGCTTTCTTT.

The chain has TRBV29-1 and TRBJ2-5; 7 nucleotides agree with TRBD2. The CDR3 sequence is 14 residues long. Germline CDR1 is SQVTM and CDR2 is ANQGSEA. V lost 7 bases and J lost 0; bases outside the gene matches: 8. CDR3 sequence (DNA): TGCAGCGCCCCCGTGGGGGGGTACCAAGAGACCCAGTACTTC. Translation gives CSAPVGGYQETQYF.

This clonotype showed up many times. The chain couples TRBV9 to TRBJ2-5; D is possibly TRBD1 (6 bases). Germline CDR1 is SGDLS and CDR2 is YYNGEE. The CDR3 loop spans 13 amino acids. Trimming shortened V by 5 bases and J by 4 bases, and 12 bases separated the two germline ends. This CDR3 is CASRATGTETQYF. The CDR3 coding sequence is TGTGCCAGCAGAGCTACAGGGACAGAGACCCAGTACTTC.

This clonotype turned up a few times. The V gene is TRBV15, the J gene TRBJ2-1; D is unresolved. Looked up from germline, CDR1 is LNHNV and CDR2 is YYDKDF (reference sequence). Trimming took off 3 bases at V and 0 bases at J, with 9 bases between the two ends. CDR3 length equals 15 residues. The CDR3 sequence: CATSRRLGSYNEQFF. DNA for the CDR3: TGTGCCACCAGCAGGAGGCTAGGCTCCTACAATGAGCAGTTCTTC.

In its sample, this clonotype was seen many times. V gene TRBV5-1 combines with J gene TRBJ2-3; 8 positions match TRBD1. V shed 2 bases and J 1 base; nucleotides not matched to a gene: 9. The CDR3 runs to 17 residues. Germline V gives CDR1 SGHRS, CDR2 YFSETQ. The chain's CDR3 is CASSFLRTGSGTDTQYF. The CDR3 nucleotides are TGCGCCAGCAGCTTCCTGCGGACAGGGTCGGGCACAGATACGCAGTATTTT.

In nucleotides, the CDR3 is TGCAGTGCTAGGCGGACAGCTTCCTACAATGAGCAGTTCTTC. Its translation is CSARRTASYNEQFF. The chain combines TRBV20-1 with TRBJ2-1; the D gene is possibly TRBD1 (6 bases). The CDR3 is made up of 14 amino acids. Germline-derived CDR1 and CDR2 are DFQATT and SNEGSKA (reference sequence). V was trimmed by 3 bases and J by 1 base, leaving 10 bases between them.

This clonotype was counted ten times or more. The chain joins TRBV4-2 to TRBJ2-3; D unresolved. The CDR3 is 14 residues long. Germline V gene lookup returns CDR1 LGHNA and CDR2 YNFKEQ. With 1 base removed from V and 3 bases from J, the gap between germline ends came to 8 bases. Here the CDR3 reads CASSQGSWTDTQYF. The CDR3 nucleotides are TGTGCCAGCAGCCAAGGGTCATGGACAGATACGCAGTATTTT.

The rearrangement links TRBV5-1 to TRBJ1-2; D perhaps matches TRBD1 (5 bases). CDR1 and CDR2 (germline): SGHRS, YFSETQ. The V and J ends lost 0 bases and 4 bases respectively, with 10 bases between them. This CDR3 has 14 residues. The CDR3 is CASSLGEGSYGYTF. The CDR3 DNA follows: TGCGCCAGCAGCTTGGGAGAGGGGTCCTATGGCTACACCTTC.

A few counts support this clonotype. The V call is TRBV5-5, the J call TRBJ2-7; maybe TRBD2 (5 bases). CDR3 length: 13 amino acids. Between the trimmed V and J ends, which lost 3 bases and 6 bases, there was a span of 13 bases. Germline V gene lookup returns CDR1 SGHKS and CDR2 YYEKEE (reference sequence). The CDR3, as DNA: TGTGCCAGCAGCTCCGGCTCGGGATTCGAGCAGTACGTC. Its translation is CASSSGSGFEQYV.

V gene TRBV20-1 combines with J gene TRBJ1-1, with a tentative D call TRBD1 (6 bases). The CDR3 is 16 residues long. Trimming removed 6 bases at V and 4 bases at J, with 24 bases between. Germline CDR1 DFQATT, CDR2 SNEGSKA (reference sequence). The DNA of the CDR3 is TGCAGTGCCAGGGGTACCCTCACAGGGAGTGGCACTGAAGCTTTCTTT. This encodes CSARGTLTGSGTEAFF.

This clonotype was counted only a few times. The chain links TRBV6-1 to TRBJ2-1; D not resolved. Germline-derived CDR1 and CDR2 are MNHNS and SASEGT. CDR3 length equals 15 residues. With 7 bases removed from V and 7 bases from J, the gap between germline ends came to 20 bases. The CDR3: CASTLKMGSRNEQFF. The CDR3 nucleotides read TGTGCCAGCACCTTGAAGATGGGTAGCCGTAATGAGCAGTTCTTC.

This clonotype showed up just a few times. V is TRBV15 and J is TRBJ2-3; D not certain. The V end was cut by 0 bases, the J end by 6 bases, with 7 bases between. The length of the CDR3 is 13 residues. Germline-derived CDR1 and CDR2 are LNHNV and YYDKDF (reference sequence). The CDR3 nucleotides read TGTGCCACCAGCAGAGATAAAGCGGATACGCAGTATTTT. Its protein is CATSRDKADTQYF.